This T cell receptor (beta chain) was identified during a study of neoadjuvant nivolumab and ipilimumab in lung cancer. CDR3 length: 15 amino acids. CDR1 and CDR2 from the germline V gene are SGHTS and YDEGEE. Deletions cut 1 base from V and 5 bases from J, with 15 bases between. The data were produced by immunoSEQ multiplex PCR, yet TCRdb's version contains in-frame clones alone and is incomplete. The profile covers approximately 29,000 clones, with approximately 83% appearing a single time and 5% to 6.5% taken by the ten largest. The TCR comes from an adult with non-small cell lung cancer. The genes are TRBV5-8 and TRBJ1-2; D is undetermined. This sample comprised tumor tissue, obtained after neoadjuvant nivolumab, alone or with ipilimumab, at or shortly before surgery. The CDR3 nucleotides are TGTGCCAGCAGCTTGTTGACCTACGGTCTGTATGGCTACACCTTC. Translation gives CASSLLTYGLYGYTF.